This T cell receptor beta chain was recovered during a study of response to subunit inactivated influenza vaccine. Overall study findings and caveats: The authors offered the suggestion that each seasonal influenza vaccination recruits few new T cells.

In regard to this clonotype: The antigen remains undetermined.

A single record per CDR3 protein comes from TCRdb applying MiXCR to the RT-PCR reads. Counted here are more than 500,000 distinct CDR3 sequences, about 11% occurring once; the ten biggest clones make up 11%. Germline CDR1 and CDR2: SGHDT and YYEEEE. The germline V and J ends were trimmed by 0 bases and 6 bases, with 6 bases remaining between them. CDR3 length: 12 residues. This same sample was also taken into another study, of T cells expressing NK-cell markers. That study adds: Making the TCR beta cDNA relied on 5'RACE template switching with UMIs. It was sorted CD3+CD56+NKG2C+, CD3+CD56+NKG2C- and CD3+CD56-NKG2C+ T cells that supplied the TCR beta repertoires.

Here the sequenced sample was PBMCs from blood, taken on the day of vaccination. This chain uses TRBV5-6 with TRBJ1-2; D remains ambiguous. This TCR was sampled from a man aged 45-60 years who received an inactivated influenza vaccine. CDR3 region: CASSLVGNGYTF. The CDR3 DNA follows: TGTGCCAGCAGCTTGGTGGGGAATGGCTACACCTTC.